This T cell receptor beta chain was captured by sequencing in a study of T cell responses to AZD1222 COVID-19 vaccine. Regarding the study as a whole: Rises in breadth and depth of Spike-specific TCRs came after two AZD1222 doses. As reported, nearly half of all spike-specific TCRs target variant regions that are unmutated.

Sequencing was performed with immunoSEQ multiplex PCR; in TCRdb, only in-frame clones are kept and a portion is missing. The sample has 180,000 or so clones; more than 75% are singletons. CDR1 and CDR2 from the germline V gene are KGHSH and LQKENI. The CDR3 loop spans 14 amino acids. V lost 3 bases, J lost 3 bases, and 4 bases stayed unmatched. As for this clone: Its specificity is unknown.

Material: peripheral blood, obtained 28 days after the second AZD1222 dose. The TCR was taken from an adult who received the AZD1222 COVID-19 vaccine. The gene calls are TRBV18 and TRBJ1-2; 7 bases match TRBD1. The CDR3 bases are TGTGCCAGCTCACCGGACGGACAGGACTATGGCTACACCTTC. Its translation is CASSPDGQDYGYTF.